This T cell receptor (beta chain) is from a study of T cell responses to AZD1222 COVID-19 vaccine. TCRdb's copy holds only in-frame clones and misses some; the assay was immunoSEQ multiplex PCR. Among about 30,000 clones listed, about 93% were seen once. This specimen consisted of peripheral blood, obtained on day 0 of AZD1222 vaccination. The TCR comes from an adult in good health.

The CDR3 loop reads CASSNRADTEAFF. The CDR3 region has the DNA TGTGCCAGCAGTAACAGGGCCGACACTGAAGCTTTCTTT. The chain recombines TRBV12-3 or TRBV12-4 with TRBJ1-1, with D possibly matching TRBD1 (6 bases). The V end was cut by 5 bases, the J end by 3 bases, with 10 bases between. The CDR3 consists of 13 residues.